The 5 T cell receptor beta chains below all came from one sample that was sequenced in a study of technical replicates of blood from a handful of donors. Data came from immunoSEQ multiplex PCR; TCRdb stores just in-frame clones and leaves some out. The sample has 80,000 to 95,000 clones, around 92% seen once. Sequenced: T cells isolated from PBMCs. These receptors were collected from a human donor in good health.

The rearrangement uses TRBV7-8 and TRBJ1-1; D gene ambiguous. Trimming took off 1 base at V and 7 bases at J, with 7 bases between the two ends. Germline assignment: CDR1 SGHVS and CDR2 FQNEAQ. The CDR3 is made up of 12 amino acids. The CDR3 sequence: CASSLGQSEAFF. The CDR3 region has the DNA TGTGCCAGCAGCTTAGGACAAAGTGAAGCTTTCTTT.

This clone turned up a few times. This rearrangement joins TRBV4-2 to TRBJ2-2; 7 nucleotides agree with TRBD2. This CDR3 comprises 17 residues. The V and J ends lost 0 bases and 4 bases, in that order; junction bases with no gene match: 8. Germline values: CDR1 LGHNA, CDR2 YNFKEQ. CDR3: CASSQDGRDGVTGELFF. In DNA, the CDR3 is TGTGCCAGCAGCCAAGATGGGAGGGACGGGGTCACCGGGGAGCTGTTTTTT.

The chain couples TRBV5-1 to TRBJ2-6; 7 nucleotides agree with TRBD1. The CDR3 is 16 residues long. CDR1 SGHRS and CDR2 YFSETQ come from the germline V gene. The trim removed 4 bases at V and 0 bases at J, leaving 4 bases unmatched. This CDR3 is CASSGTASSGANVLTF. The CDR3 region has the DNA TGCGCCAGCAGCGGGACAGCTAGCTCTGGGGCCAACGTCCTGACTTTC.

The chain joins TRBV5-1 to TRBJ2-7; the match to TRBD2 covers 8 bases. The CDR3 runs to 14 residues. CDR1 and CDR2 (germline): SGHRS, YFSETQ. V lost 4 bases, J lost 2 bases, and 5 bases stayed unmatched. As DNA, the CDR3 is TGCGCCAGCAGCGAAAGCGGGGGCCCCTACGAGCAGTACTTC. It is translated as CASSESGGPYEQYF.

The chain employs TRBV5-1 and TRBJ1-1, with TRBD1 matching over 9 bases. The CDR3 is made up of 15 amino acids. CDR1 and CDR2 (germline): SGHRS, YFSETQ. V was pared by 5 bases and J by 2 bases, with 7 bases of the junction left unmatched. The CDR3 region is CASRSLTGGNTEAFF. The DNA of the CDR3 is TGCGCCAGCAGGTCCCTGACAGGGGGAAACACTGAAGCTTTCTTT.